This TCR beta chain was sequenced for a study of control samples from healthy donors and cancer patients. Germline CDR1 SGDLS, CDR2 YYNGEE. Trimming at V came to 2 bases and at J to 7 bases, leaving 10 bases not matched to a gene. The CDR3 consists of 16 residues. TCRdb's copy holds only in-frame clones and misses some; the assay was immunoSEQ multiplex PCR. Among under 130,000 clones listed, around 88% were seen once. What was sequenced was PBMCs. The V call is TRBV9, the J call TRBJ2-2; TRBD2 agrees at 8 bases. This TCR was recovered from a man in his sixties with lung cancer. CDR3 sequence reads: CASSVVVSGGGGELFF. The CDR3 coding sequence is TGTGCCAGCAGCGTCGTCGTAAGCGGGGGTGGCGGGGAGCTGTTTTTT.